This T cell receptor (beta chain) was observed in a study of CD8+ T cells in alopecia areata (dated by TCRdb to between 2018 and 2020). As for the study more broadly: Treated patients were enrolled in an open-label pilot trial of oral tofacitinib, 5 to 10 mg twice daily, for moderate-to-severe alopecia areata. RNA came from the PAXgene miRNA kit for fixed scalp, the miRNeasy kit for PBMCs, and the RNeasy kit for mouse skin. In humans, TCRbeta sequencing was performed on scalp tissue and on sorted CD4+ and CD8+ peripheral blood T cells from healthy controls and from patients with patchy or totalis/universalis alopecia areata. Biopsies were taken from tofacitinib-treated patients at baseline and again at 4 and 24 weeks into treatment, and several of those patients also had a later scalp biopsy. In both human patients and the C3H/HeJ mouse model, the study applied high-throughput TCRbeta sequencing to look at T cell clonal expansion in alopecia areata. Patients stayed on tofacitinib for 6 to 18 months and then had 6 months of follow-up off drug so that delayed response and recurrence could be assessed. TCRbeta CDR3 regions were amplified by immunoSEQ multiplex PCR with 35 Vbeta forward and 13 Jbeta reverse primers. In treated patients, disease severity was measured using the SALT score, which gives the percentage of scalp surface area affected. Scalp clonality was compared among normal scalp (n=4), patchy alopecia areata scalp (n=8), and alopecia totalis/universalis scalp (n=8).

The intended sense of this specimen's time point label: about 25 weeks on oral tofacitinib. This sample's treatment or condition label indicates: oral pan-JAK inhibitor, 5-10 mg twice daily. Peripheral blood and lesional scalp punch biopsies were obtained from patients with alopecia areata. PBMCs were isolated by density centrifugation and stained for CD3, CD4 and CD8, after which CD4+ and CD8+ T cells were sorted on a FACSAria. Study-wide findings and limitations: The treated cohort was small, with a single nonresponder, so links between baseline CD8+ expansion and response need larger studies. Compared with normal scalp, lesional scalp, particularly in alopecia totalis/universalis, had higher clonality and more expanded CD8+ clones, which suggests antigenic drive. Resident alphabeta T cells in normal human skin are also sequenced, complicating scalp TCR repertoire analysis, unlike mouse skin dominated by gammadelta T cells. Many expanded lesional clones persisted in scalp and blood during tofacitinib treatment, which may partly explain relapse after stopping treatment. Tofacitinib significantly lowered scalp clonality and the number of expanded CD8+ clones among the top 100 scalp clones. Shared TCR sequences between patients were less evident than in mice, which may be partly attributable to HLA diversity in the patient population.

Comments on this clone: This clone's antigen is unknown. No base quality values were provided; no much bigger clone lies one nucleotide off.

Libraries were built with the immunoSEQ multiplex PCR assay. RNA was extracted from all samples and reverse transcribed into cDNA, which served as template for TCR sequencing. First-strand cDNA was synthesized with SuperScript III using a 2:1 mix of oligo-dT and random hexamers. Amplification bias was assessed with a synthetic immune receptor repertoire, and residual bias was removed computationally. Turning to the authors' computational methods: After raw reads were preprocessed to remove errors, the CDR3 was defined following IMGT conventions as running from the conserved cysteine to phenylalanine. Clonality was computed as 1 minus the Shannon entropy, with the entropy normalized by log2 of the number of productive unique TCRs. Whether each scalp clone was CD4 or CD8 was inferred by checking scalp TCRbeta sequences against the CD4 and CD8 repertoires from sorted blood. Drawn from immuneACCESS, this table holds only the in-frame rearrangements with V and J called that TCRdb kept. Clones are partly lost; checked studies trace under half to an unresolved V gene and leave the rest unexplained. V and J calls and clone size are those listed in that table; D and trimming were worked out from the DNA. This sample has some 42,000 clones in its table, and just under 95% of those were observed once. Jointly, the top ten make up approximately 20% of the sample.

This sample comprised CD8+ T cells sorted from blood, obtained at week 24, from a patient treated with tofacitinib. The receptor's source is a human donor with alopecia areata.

The DNA sequence reads TGTGCCAGCAGCTACGGGACAGGGTTTGATGAGCAGTTCTTC. The resulting protein is CASSYGTGFDEQFF. The V gene is TRBV7-9 and the J gene is TRBJ2-1, and 9 junction bases match TRBD1. The CDR3 holds 14 amino acids from the cysteine to the phenylalanine. Solely the CDR3 DNA is kept, with 42 bases framed from the first base. According to the germline V gene (reference sequence), CDR1 reads SEHNR and CDR2 reads FQNEAQ. Trimming removed 4 bases from V and 8 bases from J; the gene matches leave 6 bases unexplained. Extended through the reference TRBV7-9 and TRBJ2-1 proteins, this CDR3 yields the full variable domain: DTGVSQNPRHKITKRGQNVTFRCDPISEHNRLYWYRQTLGQGPEFLTYFQNEAQLEKSRLLSDRFSAERPKGSFSTLEIQRTEQGDSAMYLCASSYGTGFDEQFFGPGTRLTVL.